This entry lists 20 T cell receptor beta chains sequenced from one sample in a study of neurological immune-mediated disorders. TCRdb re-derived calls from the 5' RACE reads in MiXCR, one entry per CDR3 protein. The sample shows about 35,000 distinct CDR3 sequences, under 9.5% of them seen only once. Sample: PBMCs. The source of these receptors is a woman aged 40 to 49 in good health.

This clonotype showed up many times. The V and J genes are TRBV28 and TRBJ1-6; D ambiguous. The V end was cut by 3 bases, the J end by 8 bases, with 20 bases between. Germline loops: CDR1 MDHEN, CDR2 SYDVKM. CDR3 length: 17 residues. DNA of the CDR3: TGTGCCAGCAGTTTGGTCGGAGCGGGGTGGAGGCATTCACCCCTCCACTTT. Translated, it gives CASSLVGAGWRHSPLHF.

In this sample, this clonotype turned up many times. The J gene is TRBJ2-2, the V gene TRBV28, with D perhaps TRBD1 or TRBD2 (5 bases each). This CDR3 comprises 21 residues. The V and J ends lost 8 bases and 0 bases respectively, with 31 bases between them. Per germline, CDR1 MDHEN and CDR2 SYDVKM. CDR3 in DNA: TGTGCCAGCGTGTTTCAGGGCCCGCGGAGAGCTAGCCTAACGAACACCGGGGAGCTGTTTTTT. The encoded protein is CASVFQGPRRASLTNTGELFF.

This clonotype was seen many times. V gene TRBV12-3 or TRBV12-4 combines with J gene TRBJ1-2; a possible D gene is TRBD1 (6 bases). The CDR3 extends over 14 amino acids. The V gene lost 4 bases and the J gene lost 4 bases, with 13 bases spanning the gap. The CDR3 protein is CASSYTGYSYGYTF. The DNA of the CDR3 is TGTGCCAGCAGTTATACAGGGTATTCCTATGGCTACACCTTC.

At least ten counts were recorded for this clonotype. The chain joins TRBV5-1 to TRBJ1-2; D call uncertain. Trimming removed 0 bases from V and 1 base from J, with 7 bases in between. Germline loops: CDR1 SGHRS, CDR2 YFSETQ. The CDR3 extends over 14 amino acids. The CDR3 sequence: CASSLDLINYGYTF. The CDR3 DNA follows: TGCGCCAGCAGCTTGGATCTCATTAACTATGGCTACACCTTC.

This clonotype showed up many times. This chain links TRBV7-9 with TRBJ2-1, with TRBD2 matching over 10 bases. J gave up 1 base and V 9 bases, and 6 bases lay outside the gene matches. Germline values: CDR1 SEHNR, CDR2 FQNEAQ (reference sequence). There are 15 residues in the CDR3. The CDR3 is CASNPGLASYNEQFF. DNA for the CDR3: TGTGCCAGTAATCCGGGACTAGCGTCCTACAATGAGCAGTTCTTC.

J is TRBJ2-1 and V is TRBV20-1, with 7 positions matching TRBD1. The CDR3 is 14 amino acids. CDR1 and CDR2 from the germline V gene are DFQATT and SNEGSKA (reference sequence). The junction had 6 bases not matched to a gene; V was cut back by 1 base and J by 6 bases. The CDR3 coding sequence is TGCAGTGCTAGAGCCGGGACAGATCCCAATGAGCAGTTCTTC. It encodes CSARAGTDPNEQFF.

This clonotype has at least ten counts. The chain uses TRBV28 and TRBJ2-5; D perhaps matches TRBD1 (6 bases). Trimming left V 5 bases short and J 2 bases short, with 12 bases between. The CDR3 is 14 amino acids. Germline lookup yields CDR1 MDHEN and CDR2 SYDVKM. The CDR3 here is CASSSRDTQETQYF. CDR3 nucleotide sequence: TGTGCCAGCAGTAGCCGGGACACTCAAGAGACCCAGTACTTC.

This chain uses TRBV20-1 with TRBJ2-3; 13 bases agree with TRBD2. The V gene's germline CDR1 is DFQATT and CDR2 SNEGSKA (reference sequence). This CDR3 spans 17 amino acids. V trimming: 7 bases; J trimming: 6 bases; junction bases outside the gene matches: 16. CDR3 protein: CSVSGLAGASRLDTQYF. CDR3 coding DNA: TGCAGTGTAAGCGGACTAGCGGGAGCGTCTCGATTGGATACGCAGTATTTT.

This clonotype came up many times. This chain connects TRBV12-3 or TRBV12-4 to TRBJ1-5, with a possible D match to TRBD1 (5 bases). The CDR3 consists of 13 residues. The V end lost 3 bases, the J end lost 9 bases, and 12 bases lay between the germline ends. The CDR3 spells CASSFEQGRPQHF. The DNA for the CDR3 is TGTGCCAGCAGTTTCGAGCAGGGACGGCCCCAGCATTTT.

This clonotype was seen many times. In DNA form, the CDR3 reads TGTGCCATCAGTGGGGGGACAGGGCGGAACAATGAGCAGTTCTTC. This sequence encodes CAISGGTGRNNEQFF. The chain uses TRBV10-3 and TRBJ2-1; 9 bases fit TRBD1. Germline V gene sequence: CDR1 ENHRY, CDR2 SYGVKD. The CDR3 is 15 amino acids. J was trimmed by 5 bases and V by 4 bases; bases with no gene match: 6.

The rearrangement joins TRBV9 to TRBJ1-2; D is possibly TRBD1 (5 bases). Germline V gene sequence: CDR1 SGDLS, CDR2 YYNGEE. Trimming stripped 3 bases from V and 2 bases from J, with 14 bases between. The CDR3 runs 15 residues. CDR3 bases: TGTGCCAGCAGCGCCACAGGCTTGTTAAACTATGGCTACACCTTC. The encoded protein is CASSATGLLNYGYTF.

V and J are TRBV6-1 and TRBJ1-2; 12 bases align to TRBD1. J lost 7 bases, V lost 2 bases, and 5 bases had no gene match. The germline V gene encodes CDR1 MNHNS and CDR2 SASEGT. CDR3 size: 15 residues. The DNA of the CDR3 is TGTGCCAGCAGTGAACCGGGACAGGGGGCGGGTGGCTACACCTTC. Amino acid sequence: CASSEPGQGAGGYTF.

The CDR3 bases are TGTGCCAGCAGCCTGTCTAGTCAGCCCCAGCATTTT. This sequence encodes CASSLSSQPQHF. The J gene is TRBJ1-5, the V gene TRBV4-2; D is undetermined. Germline V gives CDR1 LGHNA, CDR2 YNFKEQ. V was pared by 4 bases and J by 6 bases, with 7 bases between. CDR3 length equals 12 residues.

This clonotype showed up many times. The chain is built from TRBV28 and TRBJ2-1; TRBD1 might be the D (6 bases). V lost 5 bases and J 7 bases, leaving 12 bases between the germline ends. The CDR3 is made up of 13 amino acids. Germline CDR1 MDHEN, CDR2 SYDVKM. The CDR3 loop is CASSRGQTNEQFF. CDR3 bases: TGTGCCAGCAGTCGTGGACAGACGAATGAGCAGTTCTTC.

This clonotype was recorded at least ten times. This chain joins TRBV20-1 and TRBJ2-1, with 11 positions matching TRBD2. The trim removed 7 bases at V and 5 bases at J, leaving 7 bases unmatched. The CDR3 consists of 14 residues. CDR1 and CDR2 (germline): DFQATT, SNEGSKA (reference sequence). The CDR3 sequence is CSDSTSGDHNEQFF. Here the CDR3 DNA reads TGCAGTGACTCGACTAGCGGGGACCACAATGAGCAGTTCTTC.

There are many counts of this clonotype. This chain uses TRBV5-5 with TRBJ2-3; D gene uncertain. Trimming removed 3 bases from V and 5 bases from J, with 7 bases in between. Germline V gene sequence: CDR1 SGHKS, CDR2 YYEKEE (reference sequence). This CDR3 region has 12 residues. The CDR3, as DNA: TGTGCCAGCAGCTGGCCCGGAGATACGCAGTATTTT. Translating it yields CASSWPGDTQYF.

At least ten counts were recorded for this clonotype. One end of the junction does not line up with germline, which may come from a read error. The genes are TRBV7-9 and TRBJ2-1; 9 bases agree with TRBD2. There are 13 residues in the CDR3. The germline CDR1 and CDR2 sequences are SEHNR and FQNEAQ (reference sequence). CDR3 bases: TGTGCCAGCAGCTTATCTACTGGGGGGACTAGCTCTTTC. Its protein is CASSLSTGGTSSF.

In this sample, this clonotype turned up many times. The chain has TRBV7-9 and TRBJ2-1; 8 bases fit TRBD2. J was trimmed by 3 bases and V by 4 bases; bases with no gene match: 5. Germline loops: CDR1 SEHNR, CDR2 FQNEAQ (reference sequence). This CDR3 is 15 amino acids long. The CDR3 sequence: CASSYLSGNYNEQFF. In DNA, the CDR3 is TGTGCCAGCAGCTATCTTAGCGGGAACTACAATGAGCAGTTCTTC.

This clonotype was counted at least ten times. CDR3 sequence (DNA): TGTGCCAGCAGTTCACCGGGACAGGCTATGGGGAATTCACCCCTCCACTTT. It codes for CASSSPGQAMGNSPLHF. The chain links TRBV28 to TRBJ1-6; 8 nucleotides agree with TRBD1. The CDR3 totals 17 residues. The trim removed 4 bases at V and 7 bases at J, leaving 12 bases unmatched. From germline, CDR1 is MDHEN and CDR2 SYDVKM.

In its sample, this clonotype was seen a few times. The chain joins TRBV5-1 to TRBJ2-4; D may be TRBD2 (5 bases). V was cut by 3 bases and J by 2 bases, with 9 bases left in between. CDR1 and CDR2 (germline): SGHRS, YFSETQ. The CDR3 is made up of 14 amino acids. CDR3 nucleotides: TGCGCCAGCAGCTCCCGGGATACCAAAAACATTCAGTACTTC. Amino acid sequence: CASSSRDTKNIQYF.